These T cell receptor beta chains were read from a single sample in a study of cytomegalovirus exposure and HLA in healthy donors. The assay was immunoSEQ multiplex PCR, and TCRdb's table has in-frame clones only and misses some. This sample has over 90,000 clones, with 79% found just once. The sequenced sample was PBMCs. All receptors derive from a man aged 45-65 years in good health and CMV-seropositive. The CDR3 runs from the conserved cysteine through the conserved F or W. The D gene is left open where the match is weak. Not all rows give a size; the values are once, few, many and, for expanded clones, a class.

.	TRBV27	TRBJ2-1	TRBD1	CASSQRTGSSYNEQFF	TGTGCCAGCAGTCAGAGGACAGGGAGCTCCTACAATGAGCAGTTCTTC
.	TRBV12-5	TRBJ2-1	.	CASGLAGSRPYNEQFF	TGTGCTAGTGGTTTGGCGGGGTCTCGCCCCTACAATGAGCAGTTCTTC
.	TRBV19	TRBJ2-7	.	CASSPGYLAEQYF	TGTGCCAGTAGTCCCGGGTACCTCGCCGAGCAGTACTTC
.	TRBV27	TRBJ1-1	TRBD1	CASTTWGQGASEAFF	TGTGCCAGCACCACATGGGGACAGGGGGCCTCTGAAGCTTTCTTT
.	TRBV4-2	TRBJ2-7	TRBD1	CASSPDRVSYEQYF	TGTGCCAGCAGCCCAGACAGGGTCTCCTACGAGCAGTACTTC
.	TRBV6-5	TRBJ2-7	.	CASSYIGGSYEQYF	TGTGCCAGCAGTTACATCGGGGGCTCCTACGAGCAGTACTTC
.	TRBV5-1	TRBJ2-1	TRBD2	CASSLESGGYSEQFF	TGCGCCAGCAGCTTGGAAAGCGGGGGATACAGTGAGCAGTTCTTC
.	TRBV9	TRBJ2-7	TRBD2	CASSVGGGQSSYEQYF	TGTGCCAGCAGCGTAGGCGGGGGGCAGAGCTCCTACGAGCAGTACTTC
.	TRBV2	TRBJ1-4	TRBD1	CASRVQGVREKLFF	TGTGCCAGCAGGGTACAGGGGGTGCGCGAAAAACTGTTTTTT
.	TRBV7-8	TRBJ2-7	TRBD2	CASSPRGGSSYEQYF	TGTGCCAGCAGCCCCCGCGGCGGGAGCTCCTACGAGCAGTACTTC
.	TRBV13	TRBJ1-1	.	CASSPPDSATEAFF	TGTGCCAGCAGCCCCCCAGATAGCGCCACTGAAGCTTTCTTT
.	TRBV6-6	TRBJ2-2	TRBD1	CASSHPGQGNTGELFF	TGTGCCAGCAGTCATCCGGGACAGGGTAACACCGGGGAGCTGTTTTTT
.	TRBV6-6	TRBJ1-1	TRBD1	CASSDRGNTEAFF	TGTGCCAGCAGTGACAGGGGCAACACTGAAGCTTTCTTT
.	TRBV20-1	TRBJ2-5	.	CSLKRGETQYF	TGCAGTCTCAAACGGGGAGAGACCCAGTACTTC
.	TRBV5-1	TRBJ1-1	.	CASSLSLRVEGMNTEAFF	TGCGCCAGCAGCTTATCTTTAAGGGTCGAGGGTATGAACACTGAAGCTTTCTTT
.	TRBV2	TRBJ1-2	.	CASSQQDASGYTF	TGTGCCAGCAGTCAACAGGACGCCTCAGGCTACACCTTC
.	TRBV2	TRBJ1-2	.	CASSVLTARDGYTF	TGTGCCAGCAGTGTTCTGACGGCGAGGGATGGCTACACCTTC
.	TRBV30	TRBJ1-1	.	CAWSGGQWGAFF	TGTGCCTGGAGTGGAGGGCAGTGGGGAGCTTTCTTT
.	TRBV7-9	TRBJ1-2	.	CSSSHGQNYGYTF	TGTTCCAGCAGCCACGGACAGAACTATGGCTACACCTTC
.	TRBV5-5	TRBJ2-7	TRBD1	CASSSGTGVHEQYF	TGTGCCAGCAGCTCCGGGACAGGGGTCCACGAGCAGTACTTC
.	TRBV28	TRBJ2-5	.	CASGPVAGAQETQYF	TGTGCCAGCGGACCAGTCGCTGGGGCGCAAGAGACCCAGTACTTC
.	TRBV4-2	TRBJ1-1	.	CASSQGQSWGSKEGSNTEAFF	TGTGCCAGCAGCCAAGGGCAATCGTGGGGGAGCAAGGAGGGGTCCAACACTGAAGCTTTCTTT
.	TRBV19	TRBJ1-1	.	CASSGRVLTEAFF	TGTGCCAGTAGTGGGCGGGTTTTGACTGAAGCTTTCTTT
.	TRBV30	TRBJ2-1	TRBD1	CAWKGQGWYNEQFF	TGTGCCTGGAAGGGACAGGGTTGGTACAATGAGCAGTTCTTC
few	TRBV5-8	TRBJ2-7	.	CASSLGGWLSSYEQYF	TGTGCCAGCAGCTTGGGTGGTTGGCTGTCCTCCTACGAGCAGTACTTC
.	TRBV19	TRBJ2-1	TRBD2	CASSAGTSGRRNEQFF	TGTGCCAGTAGTGCCGGGACTAGCGGGAGACGCAATGAGCAGTTCTTC
.	TRBV9	TRBJ2-3	TRBD2	CASSPLAGTSTDTQYF	TGTGCCAGCAGCCCCCTAGCGGGTACTAGCACAGATACGCAGTATTTT
.	TRBV18	TRBJ2-1	TRBD2	CASSLISEGTSGRNSYNEQFF	TGTGCCAGCTCACTCATCTCAGAGGGGACTAGCGGGAGGAACTCCTACAATGAGCAGTTCTTC
.	TRBV2	TRBJ2-1	TRBD2	CASSEVVVRLAGDNEQFF	TGTGCCAGCAGTGAAGTGGTCGTTCGGCTAGCGGGAGACAATGAGCAGTTCTTC
.	TRBV27	TRBJ2-7	.	CASSFVSVPYEQYF	TGTGCCAGCAGTTTTGTTAGCGTCCCCTACGAGCAGTACTTC
.	TRBV5-8	TRBJ2-7	TRBD1	CASSSTGDGYEQYF	TGTGCCAGCAGCTCAACAGGGGATGGTTACGAGCAGTACTTC
.	TRBV28	TRBJ1-1	.	CASRQTGEAFF	TGTGCCAGCAGGCAGACAGGTGAAGCTTTCTTT
.	TRBV6-1	TRBJ1-5	.	CASSEIWPQHF	TGTGCCAGCAGTGAAATATGGCCCCAGCATTTT
.	TRBV6-1	TRBJ2-5	.	CASSEVAHSGGETQYF	TGTGCCAGCAGTGAAGTAGCGCACAGCGGTGGTGAGACCCAGTACTTC
.	TRBV7-9	TRBJ2-7	TRBD1	CSSSLGTGGLGEQYF	TGTTCCAGCAGCCTTGGGACAGGGGGTTTGGGAGAGCAGTACTTC
.	TRBV19	TRBJ2-5	.	CASSRSWQGETQYF	TGTGCCAGTAGTCGGAGTTGGCAAGGCGAGACCCAGTACTTC
.	TRBV7-6	TRBJ2-6	.	CASSPRVGASGANVLTF	TGTGCCAGCAGCCCTCGTGTGGGGGCTTCCGGGGCCAACGTCCTGACTTTC
few	TRBV6-5	TRBJ2-2	.	CASIQIYTGELFF	TGTGCCAGCATACAGATTTACACCGGGGAGCTGTTTTTT
.	TRBV6-5	TRBJ2-7	TRBD2	CASSRGTSGNYEQYF	TGTGCCAGCAGTCGGGGGACTAGCGGGAACTACGAGCAGTACTTC
.	TRBV30	TRBJ1-2	.	CAWVPGEPRVGYTF	TGTGCCTGGGTACCGGGAGAGCCCCGTGTTGGCTACACCTTC
.	TRBV19	TRBJ2-3	.	CASKEGIGADTQYF	TGTGCCAGTAAGGAAGGCATTGGAGCAGATACGCAGTATTTT
.	TRBV2	TRBJ2-1	TRBD2	CASSLLAGRGEQFF	TGTGCCAGCAGTCTACTAGCGGGTAGGGGTGAGCAGTTCTTC
.	TRBV6-1	TRBJ1-1	TRBD1	CASSGQANTEAFF	TGTGCCAGCAGCGGACAGGCGAACACTGAAGCTTTCTTT
.	TRBV7-2	TRBJ2-3	TRBD2	CASSLVGGRDTQYF	TGTGCCAGCAGCTTAGTCGGCGGGAGAGATACGCAGTATTTT
.	TRBV4-1	TRBJ2-4	.	CASSQEATVKNIQYF	TGCGCCAGCAGCCAAGAGGCGACAGTCAAAAACATTCAGTACTTC
.	TRBV29-1	TRBJ2-7	TRBD2	CSVGSGSAMDEQYF	TGCAGCGTTGGTAGCGGGAGTGCTATGGACGAGCAGTACTTC
.	TRBV28	TRBJ1-5	TRBD1	CASRRTQGYQPQHF	TGTGCCAGCAGGAGAACACAGGGGTATCAGCCCCAGCATTTT
.	TRBV10-3	TRBJ1-5	TRBD1	CAIGTGRDQPQHF	TGTGCCATCGGGACAGGGAGGGATCAGCCCCAGCATTTT
once	TRBV10-3	TRBJ2-3	TRBD2	CAISDSLAGSDTQYF	TGTGCCATCAGTGATAGCCTAGCGGGCTCAGATACGCAGTATTTT
few	TRBV6-5	TRBJ1-1	TRBD1	CASSRRRDRGSEAFF	TGTGCCAGCAGTCGGCGCCGGGACAGGGGCTCTGAAGCTTTCTTT
.	TRBV29-1	TRBJ2-1	.	CSAPPVLASSYNEQFF	TGCAGCGCGCCCCCGGTTCTAGCAAGCTCCTACAATGAGCAGTTCTTC
.	TRBV11-3	TRBJ2-1	TRBD2	CASSSGTSGINEQFF	TGTGCCAGCAGCTCCGGGACTAGCGGGATCAATGAGCAGTTCTTC
.	TRBV28	TRBJ2-5	.	CASSSDILETQYF	TGTGCCAGCAGTTCGGACATCTTAGAGACCCAGTACTTC
.	TRBV11-2	TRBJ2-1	TRBD2	CASSFGLAGYNEQFF	TGTGCCAGCAGCTTCGGACTAGCGGGCTACAATGAGCAGTTCTTC